Shown below are 7 T cell receptor beta chains from a single sample sequenced in a study of OX40 agonist ivuxolimab in advanced cancers. The data were produced by immunoSEQ multiplex PCR, yet TCRdb's version contains in-frame clones alone and is incomplete. The sample lists 65,000 to 75,000 clones; approximately 84% were seen once. This sample comprised CD4+ or CD8+ T cells sorted from blood, obtained in a trial of the OX40 agonist ivuxolimab. These receptors all come from an adult with an advanced solid tumor such as melanoma, head and neck, liver or kidney cancer.

The chain has TRBV5-1 and TRBJ2-5; D is ambiguous. V was clipped by 7 bases and J by 1 base, with 8 bases between them. Germline CDR1 reads SGHRS; CDR2 reads YFSETQ. The CDR3 sequence is 12 residues long. The CDR3 DNA reads as TGCGCCAGCGCAAGGAGCCAAGAGACCCAGTACTTC. It translates to CASARSQETQYF.

This chain joins TRBV2 and TRBJ1-1, with TRBD1 matching over 8 bases. V shed 7 bases, J shed 8 bases, and the junction held 9 bases outside the gene matches. CDR3 length: 13 residues. Germline V gives CDR1 SNHLY, CDR2 FYNNEI. The chain's CDR3 is CASKSDRVTEAFF. The CDR3 DNA sequence: TGTGCCAGCAAGTCGGACAGGGTCACCGAAGCTTTCTTT.

V and J are TRBV23-1 and TRBJ1-2, with D possibly matching TRBD1 (6 bases). Being an ORF, TRBV23-1 has a function that is uncertain. CDR3 size: 12 residues. V lost 6 bases and J 6 bases, leaving 11 bases between the germline ends. Written as DNA, the CDR3 is TGCGCCAGCAGACAGGGACAAAATGGCTACACCTTC. It encodes CASRQGQNGYTF.

CDR3 residues: CARRKTEMGEPQEYEQYF. The CDR3 DNA is TGTGCCCGCCGAAAGACGGAAATGGGGGAGCCCCAAGAATACGAGCAGTACTTC. The chain carries TRBV19 and TRBJ2-7, with D possibly called TRBD1 or TRBD2 (5 bases each). The length of the CDR3 is 18 residues. The V end lost 11 bases, the J end lost 4 bases, and 33 bases lay between the germline ends. CDR1 is LNHDA and CDR2 is SQIVND in the germline V gene (reference sequence).

This clone was observed a handful of times. The J gene is TRBJ2-7, the V gene TRBV5-1; 7 bases match TRBD1. CDR1 and CDR2 from the germline V gene are SGHRS and YFSETQ. This CDR3 comprises 15 residues. V dropped 3 bases and J dropped 1; count of bases not matched to a gene: 7. The CDR3 bases are TGCGCCAGCAGCTCGGGACAGCCTAATTCCTACGAGCAGTACTTC. It yields the protein CASSSGQPNSYEQYF.

The chain employs TRBV5-1 and TRBJ1-4; no definite D call. With 2 bases removed from V and 2 bases from J, the gap between germline ends came to 13 bases. From germline, CDR1 is SGHRS and CDR2 YFSETQ. The CDR3 consists of 16 residues. The CDR3 DNA reads TGCGCCAGCAGCTTTGGATATTCTCAGACTAATGAAAAACTGTTTTTT. Translation: CASSFGYSQTNEKLFF.

This chain's CDR3 is CAIRGDGQGSFQETQYF. The CDR3 DNA follows: TGTGCCATCAGAGGCGACGGACAAGGGTCTTTCCAAGAGACCCAGTACTTC. The rearrangement joins TRBV10-3 to TRBJ2-5, with D possibly TRBD1 on 5 matching bases. The V end lost 6 bases, the J end lost 1 base, and 21 bases lay between the germline ends. The CDR3 is 17 residues long. Germline values: CDR1 ENHRY, CDR2 SYGVKD.